This T cell receptor beta chain was sequenced in a study of blood T cell repertoires in COVID-19 (dated by TCRdb to 2020 to 2022). Regarding the complete study: Samples from collaborators originated in the United States, Italy and Spain and spanned both the acute and convalescent phases of COVID-19. HLA class I and class II types, where available, came from metadata supplied by the sample provider rather than from assay-based typing. The sample metadata nearly always contained a de-identified subject ID, COVID-19 status, age in years and sex. A freely available public database, intended as a resource for researchers studying the immune response to SARS-CoV-2, is where the repertoires were released. Deeply sampled blood TCRbeta repertoires from subjects exposed to, actively infected with, or recovered from COVID-19 were included in the dataset. The samples were drawn from the first 160 participants of the ongoing ImmuneRACE study and from more than 1,000 subjects provided by 6 global collaborators. The prospective study material was composed of cDNA or gDNA derived from T cells, B-cell-depleted T cells, or PBMCs. Overall results and qualifications from the work: Clinical and demographic metadata were provided uncurated, with the amount varying by source and participant.

This clone showed up just a few times. Its antigen remains undetermined. It has no much larger one-base neighbor in the sample; base qualities were not kept. The collaborating institutions used their own protocols to collect whole blood in K2EDTA tubes. For TCRbeta analysis, collaborators shipped samples in one of three forms: frozen whole blood, isolated PBMCs, or DNA extracted from either of those sample types. TCRbeta CDR3 regions were amplified from genomic DNA using the immunoSEQ Assay, a bias-controlled multiplex PCR. Per the authors' processing: Within the assay, amplification of reference gene primers was used to estimate how many nucleated cells each sample contained. Sequence reads were collapsed and filtered to measure the absolute abundance of every unique TCRbeta CDR3 rearrangement. For each sample, productive Simpson clonality was calculated by taking the square root of Simpson's diversity index across productive rearrangements. The table comes from immuneACCESS by way of TCRdb, which keeps in-frame sequences with V and J called. Part of the clones is missing from these tables; in studies checked, under half for an unresolved V gene and the rest for unknown reasons. D and trimming were read from the DNA, whereas the V and J calls and clone size are those reported in that table. The sample table holds 30,000 or so clones, of which more than 70% were seen once. The leading ten clones occupy roughly 3.9% of the sample.

From the cysteine up to the phenylalanine, the CDR3 has a length of 14 residues. Only the CDR3 DNA is retained, 42 bases long and in frame from the first base. The junction carries 12 bases between V and J, which are trimmed by 3 bases and 3 bases respectively. Based on the germline V gene, the CDR1 and CDR2 sequences are SNHLY and FYNNEI. The TCR originated in a human donor in a cohort sampled during active COVID-19. Sample: peripheral blood. This sequence uses TRBV2 and TRBJ2-7; no D gene call is confident. The DNA sequence is TGTGCCAGCAGTGACCATGGAGCGAGCTACGAGCAGTACTTC. Its protein is CASSDHGASYEQYF.